Each of the 32 T cell receptor beta chains below was sequenced from the same sample in a study of cytomegalovirus exposure and HLA in healthy donors. The primer mix had 60 Vbeta and 13 Jbeta primers. Here immunoSEQ multiplex PCR was the method, and the copy in TCRdb shows in-frame clones only, minus some. This sample has around 120,000 clones; around 80% occur once, and the top ten carry 8% to 9%. Specimen: PBMCs. The receptors were sampled from a female donor in good health and CMV-seropositive.

The rearrangement joins TRBV4-1 to TRBJ1-5, with 7 bases lining up with TRBD1. The germline V gene encodes CDR1 MGHRA and CDR2 YSYEKL. V dropped 1 base and J dropped 7; count of bases not matched to a gene: 4. CDR3 length equals 14 residues. The CDR3 DNA is TGCGCCAGCAGCCAAGGTCGACAGGGCCAGCCCCAGCATTTT. It is translated as CASSQGRQGQPQHF.

The chain uses TRBV4-2 and TRBJ1-1, with D perhaps TRBD1 (6 bases). Germline assignment: CDR1 LGHNA and CDR2 YNFKEQ. Trimming shortened V by 5 bases and J by 8 bases, and 12 bases separated the two germline ends. This CDR3 is 12 amino acids long. This CDR3 is CASSGGGGEAFF. CDR3 in DNA: TGTGCCAGCAGCGGGGGGGGCGGAGAAGCTTTCTTT.

The chain recombines TRBV10-3 with TRBJ1-3; no firm D call. The CDR3 totals 12 residues. Germline V CDR1 and CDR2: ENHRY, SYGVKD. Trimming left V 9 bases short and J 4 bases short, with 10 bases between. The CDR3 bases are TGTGCCATGGAAGGAGACGGAAACACCATATATTTT. This translates into CAMEGDGNTIYF.

Points on this clone: The junction and the germline gene differ at one end; a read error may be behind it. The rearrangement links TRBV7-9 to TRBJ1-5; D gene unclear. This CDR3 contains 13 residues. CDR1 is SEHNR and CDR2 is FQNEAQ in the germline V gene (reference sequence). The DNA of the CDR3 is TGTTCCAGCAGCCGAGAAGCGAATCAGCCCCAGCATTTT. This codes for CSSSREANQPQHF.

The rearrangement uses TRBV6-1 and TRBJ2-7; 9 nucleotides match TRBD1. The CDR3 covers 14 residues. In germline, CDR1 is MNHNS, CDR2 SASEGT. With 7 bases clipped from V and 3 bases from J, the junction kept 7 bases outside the gene matches. CDR3 sequence reads: CASMVPDRGYEQYF. In nucleotides, the CDR3 is TGTGCCAGCATGGTCCCGGACAGGGGCTACGAGCAGTACTTC.

This clone has a single count. The genes are TRBV7-2 and TRBJ1-6; tentative D call: TRBD1 (6 bases). V was trimmed by 3 bases and J by 7 bases, leaving 10 bases between them. This CDR3 has 14 amino acids. CDR1 is SGHTA, CDR2 FQGNSA, per germline. The CDR3 nucleotides read TGTGCCAGCAGCTTCCAGGGGAGCAATTCACCCCTCCACTTT. Translation gives CASSFQGSNSPLHF.

The chain employs TRBV15 and TRBJ1-5; no clear D. V dropped 2 bases and J dropped 0 bases, with 11 bases sitting between them. This CDR3 region has 16 residues. Per the germline V gene, CDR1 is LNHNV and CDR2 is YYDKDF (reference sequence). The CDR3 DNA sequence: TGTGCCACCAGCAGACTTATGGGCTATAGCAATCAGCCCCAGCATTTT. Residues: CATSRLMGYSNQPQHF.

V is TRBV7-9 and J is TRBJ2-1; TRBD1 is a possible D gene (6 bases). V gave up 5 bases and J gave up 10 bases, with 21 bases separating them. The length of the CDR3 is 15 residues. The germline gives CDR1 SEHNR, CDR2 FQNEAQ (reference sequence). CDR3 in amino acids: CASSLRDTVAEEQFF. CDR3 sequence (DNA): TGTGCCAGCAGCCTCCGGGACACGGTCGCGGAGGAGCAGTTCTTC.

The chain has TRBV7-2 and TRBJ2-7; 8 nucleotides align to TRBD1. This CDR3 has 15 amino acids. The junction had 6 bases not matched to a gene; V was cut back by 1 base and J by 4 bases. The germline V gene has CDR1 SGHTA and CDR2 FQGNSA. The CDR3 here is CASSLVPRGLYEQYF. CDR3 nucleotides: TGTGCCAGCAGCTTAGTCCCCAGGGGGCTATACGAGCAGTACTTC.

CDR3: CASSLISETQYF. DNA for the CDR3: TGTGCCAGCAGCCTAATTTCGGAGACCCAGTACTTC. This chain joins TRBV7-9 and TRBJ2-5, with no clear D. V was pared by 5 bases and J by 5 bases, with 9 bases between. The V gene's germline CDR1 is SEHNR and CDR2 FQNEAQ (reference sequence). The CDR3 loop spans 12 amino acids.

This chain uses TRBV6-4 with TRBJ1-2; D is ambiguous. Germline CDR1 reads MRHNA; CDR2 reads SNTAGT. V gave up 6 bases and J gave up 5 bases, with 13 bases separating them. CDR3 length: 13 residues. The CDR3 DNA sequence: TGTGCCAGCAGCAACGGAGAGTTATATGGCTACACCTTC. It yields the protein CASSNGELYGYTF.

The CDR3, as DNA: TGTGCCAGCAGTGAATCTCCCCAGGGATGGGGCCCCTACGAGCAGTACTTC. Amino acids: CASSESPQGWGPYEQYF. This sequence joins TRBV25-1 and TRBJ2-7, with D possibly being TRBD1 (5 bases). V gave up 1 base and J gave up 2 bases, with 18 bases separating them. The CDR3 has 17 residues. Germline V gene lookup returns CDR1 MGHDK and CDR2 SYGVNS.

This clone was detected once. CDR3 sequence reads: CSVGGSSQRRSSYEQYF. The CDR3 nucleotides are TGCAGCGTGGGAGGGTCCTCGCAAAGGCGAAGCTCCTACGAGCAGTACTTC. The chain has TRBV29-1 and TRBJ2-5; 7 nucleotides agree with TRBD2. Judging by the DNA end, TRBJ2-7 fits better; the J call may be wrong. The CDR3 is 17 amino acids. Per germline, CDR1 SQVTM and CDR2 ANQGSEA.

The V gene is TRBV9, the J gene TRBJ2-2, with no clear D. CDR3 size: 15 residues. Germline CDR1 SGDLS, CDR2 YYNGEE. Trimming removed 2 bases from V and 3 bases from J, with 11 bases in between. The CDR3 is CASSVSELYTGELFF. CDR3 bases: TGTGCCAGCAGCGTTTCGGAGCTATACACCGGGGAGCTGTTTTTT.

The chain combines TRBV2 with TRBJ1-5; D is ambiguous. The CDR3 has 13 amino acids. With 10 bases removed from V and 1 base from J, the gap between germline ends came to 11 bases. Per germline, CDR1 SNHLY and CDR2 FYNNEI. CDR3 DNA: TGTGCCACCGACCCGGGGAGCAATCAGCCCCAGCATTTT. It codes for CATDPGSNQPQHF.

The chain links TRBV19 to TRBJ1-1; 8 bases fit TRBD1. The V gene end was trimmed by 6 bases and the J gene end by 6 bases; junction bases not matched to a gene: 0. CDR1 is LNHDA, CDR2 SQIVND, per germline (reference sequence). This CDR3 is built from 11 residues. The CDR3 loop reads CASRQGAEAFF. The CDR3 region has the DNA TGTGCCAGTAGACAGGGGGCTGAAGCTTTCTTT.

The chain combines TRBV28 with TRBJ1-2; no reliable D call. Germline V lookup: CDR1 MDHEN, CDR2 SYDVKM. The V gene lost 4 bases and the J gene lost 1 base, with 4 bases spanning the gap. The CDR3 loop spans 12 amino acids. The CDR3 region has the DNA TGTGCCAGCAGTTCCCTTAACTATGGCTACACCTTC. This encodes CASSSLNYGYTF.

This clone came up a few times. The J gene is TRBJ1-3, the V gene TRBV27, with D perhaps TRBD1 (5 bases). This CDR3 region has 17 residues. The V gene lost 0 bases and the J gene lost 0 bases, with 12 bases spanning the gap. Germline lookup yields CDR1 MNHEY and CDR2 SMNVEV (reference sequence). In DNA, the CDR3 is TGTGCCAGCAGTTTATCGGGCGGGGGGGGCTCTGGAAACACCATATATTTT. Amino acid sequence: CASSLSGGGGSGNTIYF.

The chain recombines TRBV6-8 with TRBJ1-2, with a tentative D call TRBD1 (5 bases). Per germline, CDR1 MNHGY and CDR2 SAAAGT. V lost 6 bases, J lost 0 bases, and 14 bases lay in between. There are 15 residues in the CDR3. The CDR3 DNA sequence: TGTGCCAGCAGCTATCACAGGAGTACTAACTATGGCTACACCTTC. It translates to CASSYHRSTNYGYTF.

The CDR3 region is CASSLDTGGDQPQHF. The CDR3 region has the DNA TGTGCCAGCAGCTTGGATACAGGGGGCGATCAGCCCCAGCATTTT. The chain couples TRBV5-4 to TRBJ1-5, with TRBD1 matching over 9 bases. The germline V gene has CDR1 SGHNT and CDR2 YYREEE (reference sequence). This CDR3 region has 15 residues. V lost 0 bases, J lost 5 bases, and 3 bases stayed unmatched.

The V and J genes are TRBV6-5 and TRBJ2-3; unclear D gene. Deletions cut 0 bases from V and 5 bases from J, with 9 bases between. This CDR3 spans 14 amino acids. The V gene's germline CDR1 is MNHEY and CDR2 SVGAGI. The CDR3 DNA sequence: TGTGCCAGCAGTTACTCATCTGGAGTAGATACGCAGTATTTT. Amino acids: CASSYSSGVDTQYF.

The chain carries TRBV19 and TRBJ2-5, with TRBD1 as a possible D gene (5 bases). Germline-derived CDR1 and CDR2 are LNHDA and SQIVND (reference sequence). The CDR3 covers 10 residues. CDR3 region: CRVGEETQYF. CDR3 nucleotides: TGTCGGGTAGGGGAAGAGACCCAGTACTTC.

The chain couples TRBV7-6 to TRBJ2-2, with TRBD1 identical over 9 bases. This CDR3 is built from 15 residues. The V and J ends lost 2 bases and 3 bases, in that order; junction bases with no gene match: 1. The germline V gene has CDR1 SGHVS and CDR2 FNYEAQ. The CDR3 DNA is TGTGCCAGCAGCTTATGGGACAGGGACACCGGGGAGCTGTTTTTT. It translates to CASSLWDRDTGELFF.

V gene TRBV7-8 combines with J gene TRBJ1-5; 7 nucleotides line up with TRBD1. Germline V CDR1 and CDR2: SGHVS, FQNEAQ. This CDR3 region has 14 residues. The J segment lost 5 bases and the V segment lost 1 base, leaving 2 bases of the junction unmatched. In DNA form, the CDR3 reads TGTGCCAGCAGCTTAGTCAGGGGGGATCAGCCCCAGCATTTT. Encoded protein: CASSLVRGDQPQHF.

The rearrangement links TRBV18 to TRBJ1-3, with TRBD1 matching 9 bases. The CDR3 extends over 13 amino acids. Per the germline V gene, CDR1 is KGHSH and CDR2 is LQKENI. The V segment lost 4 bases and the J segment 10 bases; nucleotides outside the gene matches: 5. As DNA, the CDR3 is TGTGCCAGCTCACGGGACAGGGAAGAGACCATATATTTT. Protein product: CASSRDREETIYF.

The rearrangement uses TRBV6-5 and TRBJ1-2; D is unresolved. V lost 4 bases and J 7 bases, leaving 16 bases between the germline ends. The CDR3 spans 14 residues. Germline V gene sequence: CDR1 MNHEY, CDR2 SVGAGI. CDR3 DNA sequence: TGTGCCAGCAGTTTCCGTCCCCCCGCCGGTGGCTACACCTTC. This codes for CASSFRPPAGGYTF.

The chain recombines TRBV5-5 with TRBJ2-2, with 7 bases fitting TRBD1. Germline V CDR1 and CDR2: SGHKS, YYEKEE (reference sequence). Trimming cost V 0 bases and J 5 bases; bases outside gene matches: 7. The CDR3 consists of 16 residues. CDR3 bases: TGTGCCAGCAGCTTGGACCCGGGACAGATGACCGGGGAGCTGTTTTTT. Translating it yields CASSLDPGQMTGELFF.

The chain employs TRBV7-6 and TRBJ1-5; possible D gene TRBD1, 5 bases. V gave up 5 bases and J gave up 6 bases, with 14 bases separating them. The V gene's germline CDR1 is SGHVS and CDR2 FNYEAQ. The CDR3 length is 14 residues. CDR3 sequence reads: CASSPNQGSQPQHF. DNA of the CDR3: TGTGCCAGCAGCCCCAACCAGGGCAGTCAGCCCCAGCATTTT.

The chain links TRBV5-4 to TRBJ2-1; 8 nucleotides line up with TRBD2. The germline V gene encodes CDR1 SGHNT and CDR2 YYREEE (reference sequence). V was pared by 4 bases and J by 4 bases, with 4 bases of the junction left unmatched. There are 14 residues in the CDR3. CDR3 sequence (DNA): TGTGCCAGCAGCCCGGGGGGGCGATACAATGAGCAGTTCTTC. It yields the protein CASSPGGRYNEQFF.

The rearrangement links TRBV28 to TRBJ2-7; TRBD1 matches at 10 bases. The CDR3 has 16 amino acids. Germline V gene data show CDR1 as MDHEN and CDR2 as SYDVKM. After removal of 6 bases from V and 4 bases from J, the junction contained 12 bases not matched to a gene. For the CDR3, the DNA is TGTGCCAGCAGGTTAGATACCGGGACAGGGGATTACGAGCAGTACTTC. Translation: CASRLDTGTGDYEQYF.

The gene calls are TRBV7-9 and TRBJ1-6; D is possibly TRBD1 (6 bases). This CDR3 has 14 residues. CDR1 SEHNR and CDR2 FQNEAQ come from the germline V gene (reference sequence). V lost 3 bases and J 5 bases, leaving 8 bases between the germline ends. This CDR3 reads CASSLNRDNSPLHF. The CDR3 coding sequence is TGTGCCAGCAGCTTGAACAGGGATAATTCACCCCTCCACTTT.

The chain couples TRBV6-1 to TRBJ2-5, with TRBD2 identical over 10 bases. This CDR3 spans 13 amino acids. V was clipped by 5 bases and J by 6 bases; unmatched bases: 3. Germline lookup yields CDR1 MNHNS and CDR2 SASEGT. DNA of the CDR3: TGTGCCAGCAGTAGCGGGGGGGCTAAGACCCAGTACTTC. Amino acids: CASSSGGAKTQYF.